A single sample is the source of the 3 T cell receptor beta chains below, sequenced in a study of blood T cell repertoires in COVID-19. Clones were sequenced by immunoSEQ multiplex PCR, and TCRdb holds only the in-frame ones, with some missing. Counted here are about 50,000 clones, 85% to 95% occurring once; the ten biggest clones make up more than 7.5%. Material: peripheral blood. These receptors all come from a woman of 80 years or more with acute or convalescent COVID-19.

V is TRBV7-9 and J is TRBJ1-5; a possible D gene is TRBD1 (6 bases). Germline CDR1 and CDR2: SEHNR and FQNEAQ (reference sequence). Trimming took 5 bases from V and 11 from J, leaving 22 bases between them. The CDR3 runs to 15 residues. Here the CDR3 reads CASSQQAGALEAQHF. The CDR3 nucleotides read TGTGCCAGCAGCCAGCAGGCAGGGGCTTTGGAGGCCCAGCATTTT.

The gene calls are TRBV5-3 and TRBJ2-7; D possibly corresponds to TRBD2 (6 bases). TRBV5-3 falls under the ORF class, with uncertain function. V shed 4 bases and J shed 0 bases, with 20 bases lying between them. The CDR3 totals 17 residues. CDR3 region: CARSAQRPRRGSYEQYF. Here the CDR3 DNA reads TGTGCCAGAAGCGCGCAGCGACCCCGGCGGGGCTCCTACGAGCAGTACTTC.

The V gene is TRBV11-3, the J gene TRBJ2-7, with 15 bases fitting TRBD2. The CDR3 extends over 15 amino acids. The ends lost 5 bases at V and 3 bases at J; junction bases unmatched: 2. Germline CDR1 reads SGHNT; CDR2 reads YENEEA. DNA of the CDR3: TGTGCCAGCAGCCGGACTAGCGGGAGGGTCTACGAGCAGTACTTC. This translates into CASSRTSGRVYEQYF. The whole variable domain, filled in from reference TRBV11-3 and TRBJ2-7, reads EAGVVQSPRYKIIEKKQPVAFWCNPISGHNTLYWYLQNLGQGPELLIRYENEEAVDDSQLPKDRFSAERLKGVDSTLKIQPAELGDSAVYLCASSRTSGRVYEQYFGPGTRLTVT.